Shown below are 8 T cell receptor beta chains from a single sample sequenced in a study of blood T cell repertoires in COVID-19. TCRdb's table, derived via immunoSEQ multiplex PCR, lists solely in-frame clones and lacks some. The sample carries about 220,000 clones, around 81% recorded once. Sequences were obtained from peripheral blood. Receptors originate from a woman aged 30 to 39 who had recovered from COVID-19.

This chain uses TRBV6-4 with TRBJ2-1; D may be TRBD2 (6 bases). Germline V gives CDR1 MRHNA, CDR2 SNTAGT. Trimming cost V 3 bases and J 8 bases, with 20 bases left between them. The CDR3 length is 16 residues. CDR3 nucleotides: TGTGCCAGCAGTGAATTCGGAGGGAGTTTTAGCGATGAGCAGTTCTTC. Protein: CASSEFGGSFSDEQFF.

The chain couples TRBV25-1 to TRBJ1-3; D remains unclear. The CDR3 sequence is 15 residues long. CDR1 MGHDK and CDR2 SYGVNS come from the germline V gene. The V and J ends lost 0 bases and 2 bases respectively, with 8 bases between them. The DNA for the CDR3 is TGTGCCAGCAGTGAATACGGAGGGACTGGAAACACCATATATTTT. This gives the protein CASSEYGGTGNTIYF.

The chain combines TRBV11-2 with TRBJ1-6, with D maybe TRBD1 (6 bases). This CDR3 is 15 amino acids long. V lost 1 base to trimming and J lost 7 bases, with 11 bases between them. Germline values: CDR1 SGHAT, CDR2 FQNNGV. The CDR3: CASSLARQANSPLHF. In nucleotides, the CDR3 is TGTGCCAGCAGCTTAGCTAGACAGGCGAATTCACCCCTCCACTTT.

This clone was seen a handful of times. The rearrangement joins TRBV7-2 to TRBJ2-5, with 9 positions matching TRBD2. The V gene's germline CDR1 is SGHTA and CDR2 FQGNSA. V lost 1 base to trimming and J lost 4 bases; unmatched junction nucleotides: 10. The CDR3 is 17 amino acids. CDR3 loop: CASSLGGAGGLGETQYF. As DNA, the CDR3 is TGTGCCAGCAGCTTAGGCGGCGCGGGGGGGCTTGGAGAGACCCAGTACTTC.

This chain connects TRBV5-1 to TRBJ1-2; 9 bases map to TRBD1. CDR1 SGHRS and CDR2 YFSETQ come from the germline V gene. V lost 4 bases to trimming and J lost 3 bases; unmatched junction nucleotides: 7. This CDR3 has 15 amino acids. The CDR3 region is CASSEDRGTDYGYTF. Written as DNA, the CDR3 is TGCGCCAGCAGCGAGGACAGGGGTACGGACTATGGCTACACCTTC.

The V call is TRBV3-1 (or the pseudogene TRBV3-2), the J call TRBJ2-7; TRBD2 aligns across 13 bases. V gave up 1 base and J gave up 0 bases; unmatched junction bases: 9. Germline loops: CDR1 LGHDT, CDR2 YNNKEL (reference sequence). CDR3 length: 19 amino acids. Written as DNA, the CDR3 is TGTGCCAGCAGCCAAGGGGTACTAGCGGGAGGGGGGGACTCCTACGAGCAGTACTTC. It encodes CASSQGVLAGGGDSYEQYF.

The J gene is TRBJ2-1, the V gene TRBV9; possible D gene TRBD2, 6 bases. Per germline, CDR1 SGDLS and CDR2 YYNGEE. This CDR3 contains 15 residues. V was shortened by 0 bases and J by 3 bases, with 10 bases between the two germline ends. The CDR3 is CASSVAGTHYNEQFF. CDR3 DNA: TGTGCCAGCAGCGTAGCCGGGACTCACTACAATGAGCAGTTCTTC.

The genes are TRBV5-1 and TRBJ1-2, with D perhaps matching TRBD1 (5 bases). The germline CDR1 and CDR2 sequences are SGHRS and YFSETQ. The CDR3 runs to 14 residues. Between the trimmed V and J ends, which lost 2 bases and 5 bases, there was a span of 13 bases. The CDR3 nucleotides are TGCGCCAGCAGCTTTGGGGGGATGAGTTATGGCTACACCTTC. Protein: CASSFGGMSYGYTF. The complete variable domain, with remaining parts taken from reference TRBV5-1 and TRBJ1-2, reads KAGVTQTPRYLIKTRGQQVTLSCSPISGHRSVSWYQQTPGQGLQFLFEYFSETQRNKGNFPGRFSGRQFSNSRSEMNVSTLELGDSALYLCASSFGGMSYGYTFGSGTRLTVV.